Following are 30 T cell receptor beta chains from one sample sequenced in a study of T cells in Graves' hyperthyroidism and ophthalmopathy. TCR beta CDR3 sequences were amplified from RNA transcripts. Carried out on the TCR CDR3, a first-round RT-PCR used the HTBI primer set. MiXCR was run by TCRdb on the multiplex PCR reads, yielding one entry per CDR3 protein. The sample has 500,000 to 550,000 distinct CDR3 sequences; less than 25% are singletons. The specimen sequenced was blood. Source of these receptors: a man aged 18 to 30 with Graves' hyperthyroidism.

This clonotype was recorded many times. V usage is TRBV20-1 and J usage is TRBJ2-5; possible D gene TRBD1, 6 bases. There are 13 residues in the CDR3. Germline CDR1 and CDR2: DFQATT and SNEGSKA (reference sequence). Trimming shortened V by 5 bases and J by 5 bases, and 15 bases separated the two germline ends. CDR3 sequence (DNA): TGCAGTGCTCAAAAGGGGGACACCGAGACCCAGTACTTC. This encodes CSAQKGDTETQYF.

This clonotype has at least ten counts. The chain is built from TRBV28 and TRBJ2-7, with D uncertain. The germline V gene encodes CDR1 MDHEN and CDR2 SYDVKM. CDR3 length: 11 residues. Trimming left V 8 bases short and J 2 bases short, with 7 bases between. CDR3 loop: CASGTAYEQYF. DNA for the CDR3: TGTGCCAGCGGCACAGCCTACGAGCAGTACTTC.

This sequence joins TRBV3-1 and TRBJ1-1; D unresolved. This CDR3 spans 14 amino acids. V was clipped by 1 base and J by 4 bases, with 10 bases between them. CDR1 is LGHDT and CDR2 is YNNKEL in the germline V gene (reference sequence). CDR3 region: CASSQGLGVTEAFF. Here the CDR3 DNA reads TGTGCCAGCAGCCAAGGACTCGGTGTCACTGAAGCTTTCTTT.

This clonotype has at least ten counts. CDR3 coding DNA: TGTGCCAGCAGCCCTGACAGCTTTAATCAGCCCCAGCATTTT. This translates into CASSPDSFNQPQHF. The chain links TRBV2 to TRBJ1-5; D may be TRBD1 (5 bases). Germline V gene sequence: CDR1 SNHLY, CDR2 FYNNEI. V was clipped by 6 bases and J by 4 bases, with 13 bases between them. This CDR3 contains 14 residues.

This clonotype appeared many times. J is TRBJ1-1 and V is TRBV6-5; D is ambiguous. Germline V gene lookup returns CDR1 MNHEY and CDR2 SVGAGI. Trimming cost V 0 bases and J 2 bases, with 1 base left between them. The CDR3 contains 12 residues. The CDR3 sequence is CASSYSNTEAFF. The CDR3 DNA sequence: TGTGCCAGCAGTTACTCTAACACTGAAGCTTTCTTT.

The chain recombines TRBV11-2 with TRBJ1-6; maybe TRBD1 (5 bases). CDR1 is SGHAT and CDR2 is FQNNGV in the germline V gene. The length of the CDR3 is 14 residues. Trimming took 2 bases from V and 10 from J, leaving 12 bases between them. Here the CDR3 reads CASSLPRERSPLHF. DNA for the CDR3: TGTGCCAGCAGCTTACCCAGGGAAAGGTCACCCCTCCACTTT.

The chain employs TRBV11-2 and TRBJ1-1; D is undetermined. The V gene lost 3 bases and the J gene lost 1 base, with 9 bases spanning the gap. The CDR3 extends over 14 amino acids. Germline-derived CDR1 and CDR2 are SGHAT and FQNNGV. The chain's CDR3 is CASSFPTANTEAFF. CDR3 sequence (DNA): TGTGCCAGCAGCTTCCCGACCGCGAACACTGAAGCTTTCTTT.

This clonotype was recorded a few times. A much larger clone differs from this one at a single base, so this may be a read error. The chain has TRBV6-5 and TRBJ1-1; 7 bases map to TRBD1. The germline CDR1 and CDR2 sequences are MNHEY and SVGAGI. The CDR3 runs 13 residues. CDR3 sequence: CAGSYTGDTEAFF. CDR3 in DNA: TGTGCCGGCAGTTACACAGGGGACACTGAAGCTTTCTTT.

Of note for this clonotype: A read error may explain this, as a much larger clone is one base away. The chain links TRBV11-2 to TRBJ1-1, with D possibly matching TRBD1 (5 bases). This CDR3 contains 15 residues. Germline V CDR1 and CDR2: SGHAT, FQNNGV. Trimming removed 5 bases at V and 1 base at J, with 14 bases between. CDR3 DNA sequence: TGTGCCAGCAGCCAACCGGGACTGGGGAACACTGAAGCTTTCTTT. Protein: CASSQPGLGNTEAFF.

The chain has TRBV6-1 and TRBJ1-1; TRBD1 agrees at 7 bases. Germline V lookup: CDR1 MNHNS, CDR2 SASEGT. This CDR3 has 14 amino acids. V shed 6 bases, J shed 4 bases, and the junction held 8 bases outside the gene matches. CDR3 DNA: TGTGCCAGCAGACAAGACAGGGCGGGCACTGAAGCTTTCTTT. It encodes CASRQDRAGTEAFF.

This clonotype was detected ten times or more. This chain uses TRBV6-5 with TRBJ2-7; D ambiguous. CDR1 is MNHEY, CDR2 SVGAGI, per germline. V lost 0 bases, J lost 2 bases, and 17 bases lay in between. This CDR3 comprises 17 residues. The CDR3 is CASSYSKVGSTTYEQYF. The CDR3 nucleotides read TGTGCCAGCAGTTACTCGAAGGTGGGTTCGACGACCTACGAGCAGTACTTC.

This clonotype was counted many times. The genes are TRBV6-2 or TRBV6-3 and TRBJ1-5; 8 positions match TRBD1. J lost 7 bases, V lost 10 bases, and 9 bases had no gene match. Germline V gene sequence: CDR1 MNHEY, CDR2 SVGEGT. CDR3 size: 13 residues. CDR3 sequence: CATGQGKHQPQHF. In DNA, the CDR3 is TGTGCCACTGGACAGGGAAAACACCAGCCCCAGCATTTT.

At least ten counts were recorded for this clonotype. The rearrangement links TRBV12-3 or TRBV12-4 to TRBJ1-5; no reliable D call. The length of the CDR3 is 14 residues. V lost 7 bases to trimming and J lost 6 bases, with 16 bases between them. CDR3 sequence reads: CASTFTGGLQPQHF. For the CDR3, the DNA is TGTGCCAGCACCTTCACCGGAGGCCTTCAGCCCCAGCATTTT.

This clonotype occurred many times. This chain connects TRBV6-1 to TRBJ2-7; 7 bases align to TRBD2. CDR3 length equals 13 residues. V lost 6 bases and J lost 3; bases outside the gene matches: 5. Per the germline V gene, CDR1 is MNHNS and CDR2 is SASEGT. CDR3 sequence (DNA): TGTGCCAGCAGCCGAAGCGGGGACTACGAGCAGTACTTC. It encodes CASSRSGDYEQYF.

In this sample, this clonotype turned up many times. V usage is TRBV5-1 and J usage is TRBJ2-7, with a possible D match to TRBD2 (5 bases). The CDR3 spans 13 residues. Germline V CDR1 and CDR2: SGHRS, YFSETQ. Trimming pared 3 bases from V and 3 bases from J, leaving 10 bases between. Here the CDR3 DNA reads TGCGCCAGCAGCTCTACCGGGATCTACGAGCAGTACTTC. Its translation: CASSSTGIYEQYF.

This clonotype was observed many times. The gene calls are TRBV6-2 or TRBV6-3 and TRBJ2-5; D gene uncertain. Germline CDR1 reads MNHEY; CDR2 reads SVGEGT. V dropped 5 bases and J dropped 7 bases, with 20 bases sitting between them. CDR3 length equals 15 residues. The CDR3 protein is CASSRPDNFPGTQYF. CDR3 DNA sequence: TGTGCCAGCAGTCGCCCTGACAACTTCCCGGGGACCCAGTACTTC.

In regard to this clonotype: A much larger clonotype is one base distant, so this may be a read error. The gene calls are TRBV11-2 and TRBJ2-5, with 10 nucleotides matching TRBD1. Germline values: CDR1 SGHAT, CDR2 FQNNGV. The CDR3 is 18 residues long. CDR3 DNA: TGTTCCAGCAGCTTAGGCCCAGACAGGGGGCCGGGCCAAGAGACCCAGTACTTC. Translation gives CSSSLGPDRGPGQETQYF.

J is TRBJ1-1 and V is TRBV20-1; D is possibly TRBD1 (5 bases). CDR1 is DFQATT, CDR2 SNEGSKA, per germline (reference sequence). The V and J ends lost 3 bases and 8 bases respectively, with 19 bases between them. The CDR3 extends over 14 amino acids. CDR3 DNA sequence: TGCAGTGCTAGCGACAGAACGAATTTGTTCGAAGCTTTCTTT. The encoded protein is CSASDRTNLFEAFF.

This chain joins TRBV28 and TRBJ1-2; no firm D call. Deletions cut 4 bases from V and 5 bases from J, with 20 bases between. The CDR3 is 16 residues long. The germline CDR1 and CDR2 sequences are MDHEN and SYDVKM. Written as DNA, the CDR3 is TGTGCCAGCAGTTCCCCAGGACTGATACCTGGGTATGGCTACACCTTC. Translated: CASSSPGLIPGYGYTF.

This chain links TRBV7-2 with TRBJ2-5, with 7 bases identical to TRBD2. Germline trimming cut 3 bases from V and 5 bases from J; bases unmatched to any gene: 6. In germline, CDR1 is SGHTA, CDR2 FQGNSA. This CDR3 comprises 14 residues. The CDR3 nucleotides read TGTGCCAGCAGCTTGGGGGGGACCTGGGAGACCCAGTACTTC. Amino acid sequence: CASSLGGTWETQYF.

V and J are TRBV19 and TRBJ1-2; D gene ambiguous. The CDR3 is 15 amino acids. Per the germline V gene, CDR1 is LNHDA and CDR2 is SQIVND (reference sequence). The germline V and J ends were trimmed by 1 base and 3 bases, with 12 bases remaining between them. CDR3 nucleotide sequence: TGTGCCAGTAGTATAGTCCTACTGAGCGACTATGGCTACACCTTC. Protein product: CASSIVLLSDYGYTF. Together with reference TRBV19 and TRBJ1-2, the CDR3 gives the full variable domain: DGGITQSPKYLFRKEGQNVTLSCEQNLNHDAMYWYRQDPGQGLRLIYYSQIVNDFQKGDIAEGYSVSREKKESFPLTVTSAQKNPTAFYLCASSIVLLSDYGYTFGSGTRLTVV.

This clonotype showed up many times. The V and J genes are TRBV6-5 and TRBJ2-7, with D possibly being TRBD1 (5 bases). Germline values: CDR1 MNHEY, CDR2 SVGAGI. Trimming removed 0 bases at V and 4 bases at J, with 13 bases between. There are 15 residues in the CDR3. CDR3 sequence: CASSYSSREEYEQYF. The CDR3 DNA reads TGTGCCAGCAGTTACTCGAGCAGGGAAGAGTACGAGCAGTACTTC.

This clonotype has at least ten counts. The CDR3 here is CASSLGTLNTEAFF. In DNA, the CDR3 is TGTGCCAGCAGCCTCGGGACCCTGAACACTGAAGCTTTCTTT. The chain recombines TRBV12-3 or TRBV12-4 with TRBJ1-1; D is possibly TRBD1 (5 bases). Between the trimmed V and J ends, which lost 6 bases and 0 bases, there was a span of 11 bases. The CDR3 covers 14 residues.

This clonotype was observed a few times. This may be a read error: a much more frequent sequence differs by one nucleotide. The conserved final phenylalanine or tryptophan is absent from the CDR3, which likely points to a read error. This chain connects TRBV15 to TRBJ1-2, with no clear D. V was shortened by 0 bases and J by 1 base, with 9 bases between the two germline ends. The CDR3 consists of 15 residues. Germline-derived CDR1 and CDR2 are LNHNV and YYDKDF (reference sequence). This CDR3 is CATSRDRQINYGYTY. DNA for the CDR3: TGTGCCACCAGCAGAGATCGGCAGATTAACTATGGCTACACCTAC.

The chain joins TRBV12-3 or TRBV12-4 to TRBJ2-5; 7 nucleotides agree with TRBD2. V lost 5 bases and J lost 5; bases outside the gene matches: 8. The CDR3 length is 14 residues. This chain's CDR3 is CASSAGTIRETQYF. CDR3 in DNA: TGTGCCAGCAGTGCGGGGACTATCAGGGAGACCCAGTACTTC.

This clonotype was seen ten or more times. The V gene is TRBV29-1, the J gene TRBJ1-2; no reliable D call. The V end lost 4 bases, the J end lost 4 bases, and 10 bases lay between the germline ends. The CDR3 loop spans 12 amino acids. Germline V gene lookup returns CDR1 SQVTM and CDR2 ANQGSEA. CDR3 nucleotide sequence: TGCAGCGTTGTCCTCCCCCTCTATGGCTACACCTTC. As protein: CSVVLPLYGYTF.

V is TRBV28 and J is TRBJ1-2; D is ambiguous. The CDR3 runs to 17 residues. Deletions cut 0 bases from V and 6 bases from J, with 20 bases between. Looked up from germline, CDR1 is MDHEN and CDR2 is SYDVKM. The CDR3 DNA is TGTGCCAGCAGTTTATGGGGGAGGAGGCCGGCAAAGGATGGCTACACCTTC. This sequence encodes CASSLWGRRPAKDGYTF.

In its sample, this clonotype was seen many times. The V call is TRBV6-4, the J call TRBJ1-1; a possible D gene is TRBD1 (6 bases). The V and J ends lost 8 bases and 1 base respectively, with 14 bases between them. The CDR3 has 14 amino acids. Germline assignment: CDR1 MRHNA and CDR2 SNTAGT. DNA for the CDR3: TGTGCCAGCTCTCGGGACACCGAGAACACTGAAGCTTTCTTT. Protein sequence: CASSRDTENTEAFF.

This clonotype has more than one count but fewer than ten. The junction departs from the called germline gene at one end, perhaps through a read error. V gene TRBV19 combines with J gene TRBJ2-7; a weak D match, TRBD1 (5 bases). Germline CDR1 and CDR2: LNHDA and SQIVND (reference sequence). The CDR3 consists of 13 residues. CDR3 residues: CASSIPGPYEQCF. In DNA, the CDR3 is TGTGCCAGTAGTATCCCAGGGCCCTACGAGCAGTGCTTC.

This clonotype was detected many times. The CDR3 is CASSIEVLQAGQPQHF. CDR3 nucleotides: TGTGCCAGTAGTATCGAGGTTTTGCAGGCGGGGCAGCCCCAGCATTTT. This rearrangement joins TRBV19 to TRBJ1-5; unclear D gene. Trimming cost V 3 bases and J 7 bases, with 19 bases left between them. CDR3 size: 16 residues. CDR1 and CDR2 from the germline V gene are LNHDA and SQIVND (reference sequence).